Included here is one T cell receptor (beta chain) sequence, with context. These data are taken from a study of T cells in Graves' hyperthyroidism and ophthalmopathy. Study at large: The authors collected peripheral blood at initial diagnosis, before any treatment.

Disease duration was under 3 months in the ophthalmopathy patients, who also had a Clinical Activity Score of at least 3 and a NOSPECS grade of at least 4. Uncontrolled infection, other autoimmune disease, pregnancy or lactation disqualified patients from enrolment. Out of 8.5 to 10 ml of fresh peripheral blood came the PBMCs. TCR beta CDR3 regions were amplified from RNA transcripts. When the TCR CDR3 underwent first-round RT-PCR, the HTBI primer set was used. TCRdb independently ran MiXCR on the multiplex PCR reads; one entry per CDR3 protein. The repertoire includes about 610,000 distinct CDR3 sequences, 14% to 15% of them detected once, and around 4.1% sits in the top ten. The CDR3 spans 13 residues. The germline CDR1 and CDR2 sequences are MNHEY and SVGEGT. V dropped 8 bases and J dropped 5 bases, with 16 bases sitting between them.

This rearrangement joins TRBV6-2 or TRBV6-3 to TRBJ2-7; weak D call: TRBD1 (6 bases). This TCR was recovered from a woman aged 40 to 50 with Graves' ophthalmopathy. Sample: blood. CDR3 region: CASSETGSHEQYF. The CDR3 region has the DNA TGTGCCAGCTCAGAAACAGGGTCCCACGAGCAGTACTTC.